The 30 T cell receptor beta chains presented below share a single source sample, sequenced in a study of CD39 and CD103 CD8 tumor-infiltrating T cells. The assay was immunoSEQ multiplex PCR, and TCRdb's table has in-frame clones only and misses some. The sample consists of approximately 1,300 clones, about four fifths of them appearing once. The sequenced sample was CD8+ T cells sorted from blood. Specified subset: total memory CD8 T cells (CD45RA-CCR7+/-) from blood or uninvolved lymph node. The receptors originated from a human donor with head and neck squamous cell carcinoma.

This chain links TRBV7-8 with TRBJ2-7; tentatively, D is TRBD1 or TRBD2 (5 bases each). The germline V and J ends were trimmed by 4 bases and 2 bases, with 12 bases remaining between them. The CDR3 contains 14 residues. CDR1 and CDR2 (germline): SGHVS, FQNEAQ. CDR3 sequence reads: CASSWAQGPYEQYF. Written as DNA, the CDR3 is TGTGCCAGCAGCTGGGCCCAGGGACCCTACGAGCAGTACTTC.

Of note for this clone: At one end, the junction sequence differs from germline, possibly due to a read error. This sequence joins TRBV6-5 and TRBJ1-2, with a possible D match to TRBD1 (6 bases). The CDR3 loop spans 11 amino acids. Germline assignment: CDR1 MNHEY and CDR2 SVGAGI. The CDR3 here is CASSEGTGMIF. The CDR3 bases are TGTGCCAGCAGCGAGGGAACAGGGATGATCTTC.

The count of this clone is one. The chain has TRBV5-1 and TRBJ2-3; D may be TRBD2 (6 bases). The germline V and J ends were trimmed by 1 base and 7 bases, with 16 bases remaining between them. Germline V CDR1 and CDR2: SGHRS, YFSETQ. This CDR3 is built from 15 residues. The CDR3 region has the DNA TGCGCCAGCAGCTTGAAGGACGGGACTCGAAATACGCAGTATTTT. Its translation: CASSLKDGTRNTQYF.

The rearrangement links TRBV4-3 to TRBJ2-7; 7 nucleotides line up with TRBD2. V shed 0 bases and J 4 bases; nucleotides not matched to a gene: 9. The germline CDR1 and CDR2 sequences are LGHNA and YSLEER. This CDR3 is built from 16 residues. Here the CDR3 reads CASSQDLAGGTYEQYF. CDR3 in DNA: TGCGCCAGCAGCCAAGATCTTGCCGGGGGGACGTACGAGCAGTACTTC.

The gene calls are TRBV29-1 and TRBJ1-2, with TRBD1 as a possible D gene (5 bases). This CDR3 contains 13 residues. Germline-derived CDR1 and CDR2 are SQVTM and ANQGSEA. V was pared by 4 bases and J by 2 bases, with 11 bases between. This chain's CDR3 is CSVVQGPNYGYTF. The CDR3 bases are TGCAGCGTTGTGCAGGGCCCCAACTATGGCTACACCTTC.

This rearrangement joins TRBV27 to TRBJ2-2; 11 bases are a match to TRBD1. The germline V gene encodes CDR1 MNHEY and CDR2 SMNVEV (reference sequence). Germline trimming cut 4 bases from V and 5 bases from J; bases unmatched to any gene: 3. The CDR3 runs 15 residues. For the CDR3, the DNA is TGTGCCAGCAGTTCCGGGACAGGGGGGACCGGGGAGCTGTTTTTT. This sequence encodes CASSSGTGGTGELFF.

V gene TRBV7-2 combines with J gene TRBJ2-1; TRBD2 aligns across 13 bases. Germline values: CDR1 SGHTA, CDR2 FQGNSA. CDR3 size: 16 residues. With V trimmed by 5 bases and J by 4 bases, 5 bases remained unmatched. CDR3 amino acids: CASSPGLAGVYNEQFF. DNA for the CDR3: TGTGCCAGCAGCCCCGGACTAGCGGGAGTTTACAATGAGCAGTTCTTC.

The rearrangement uses TRBV5-1 and TRBJ1-4; D is ambiguous. Germline V gene data show CDR1 as SGHRS and CDR2 as YFSETQ. This CDR3 is built from 15 residues. The V end was cut by 1 base, the J end by 5 bases, with 12 bases between. CDR3 residues: CASSLTWTGNEKLFF. CDR3 DNA: TGCGCCAGCAGCTTGACATGGACGGGGAATGAAAAACTGTTTTTT.

The J gene is TRBJ2-1, the V gene TRBV9, with D possibly being TRBD1 (5 bases). Trimming removed 0 bases from V and 8 bases from J, with 18 bases in between. CDR3 size: 16 residues. The germline gives CDR1 SGDLS, CDR2 YYNGEE. In DNA form, the CDR3 reads TGTGCCAGCAGCGTAGTCGGCAGGGCCAAGGTGGATGAGCAGTTCTTC. This encodes CASSVVGRAKVDEQFF.

The sample holds one count of this clone. The junction departs from germline at one end; a sequencing error may be responsible. The chain employs TRBV29-1 and TRBJ1-2; 11 bases fit TRBD1. The V gene's germline CDR1 is SQVTM and CDR2 ANQGSEA. The CDR3 contains 15 residues. The CDR3 region has the DNA TGCAGCGTGGAAGAGAAGGAGGGACAGGGGGGGGGCTACACCTTC. This encodes CSVEEKEGQGGGYTF.

The chain employs TRBV7-6 and TRBJ2-5, with 7 bases that match TRBD2. Germline V gene lookup returns CDR1 SGHVS and CDR2 FNYEAQ. J was trimmed by 3 bases and V by 1 base; bases with no gene match: 2. The CDR3 has 14 amino acids. The CDR3 here is CASSLVSGEETQYF. The CDR3 coding sequence is TGTGCCAGCAGCTTAGTGAGCGGGGAAGAGACCCAGTACTTC.

About this clone: An end of the junction does not agree with germline; a read error may underlie this. The rearrangement uses TRBV27 and TRBJ1-6; tentative D call: TRBD1 (5 bases). This CDR3 is built from 15 residues. Per the germline V gene, CDR1 is MNHEY and CDR2 is SMNVEV (reference sequence). CDR3 DNA sequence: TGTGCCAGCAGTGTTGGTCCGGGACTAAATTCCCCCCTCCACTTT. This codes for CASSVGPGLNSPLHF.

The chain uses TRBV6-6 and TRBJ1-5, with 11 positions matching TRBD1. V lost 9 bases, J lost 2 bases, and 3 bases stayed unmatched. This CDR3 spans 14 amino acids. The germline gives CDR1 MNHNY, CDR2 SVGAGI (reference sequence). This CDR3 is CASWGQGGNQPQHF. For the CDR3, the DNA is TGTGCCAGTTGGGGACAGGGGGGCAATCAGCCCCAGCATTTT.

This chain links TRBV2 with TRBJ2-2; D is ambiguous. The CDR3 contains 14 residues. V was trimmed by 2 bases and J by 7 bases, leaving 11 bases between them. Germline-derived CDR1 and CDR2 are SNHLY and FYNNEI. The CDR3 DNA follows: TGTGCCAGCAGTGAAACCAACCCCCGCGGGGAGCTGTTTTTT. It yields the protein CASSETNPRGELFF.

The chain links TRBV4-1 to TRBJ2-5; 7 bases fit TRBD1. J was trimmed by 1 base and V by 0 bases; bases with no gene match: 5. The germline V gene encodes CDR1 MGHRA and CDR2 YSYEKL. The CDR3 consists of 16 residues. As DNA, the CDR3 is TGCGCCAGCAGCCAAGACCGCAGGGGGTCCCAAGAGACCCAGTACTTC. Encoded protein: CASSQDRRGSQETQYF.

The chain couples TRBV7-9 to TRBJ2-5; D is ambiguous. This CDR3 contains 13 residues. CDR1 and CDR2 (germline): SEHNR, FQNEAQ (reference sequence). V was shortened by 5 bases and J by 5 bases, with 12 bases between the two germline ends. CDR3 bases: TGTGCCAGCAGCCCGCCCGGTAAGGAGACCCAGTACTTC. It encodes CASSPPGKETQYF.

The chain couples TRBV28 to TRBJ1-4; D is unclear. The CDR3 contains 15 residues. Trimming removed 4 bases from V and 3 bases from J, with 12 bases in between. The V gene's germline CDR1 is MDHEN and CDR2 SYDVKM. The CDR3 region is CASSSRDSANEKLFF. The CDR3 nucleotides are TGTGCCAGCAGTTCCCGAGATTCGGCTAATGAAAAACTGTTTTTT.

CDR3 residues: CASSPRTVSSYEQYF. The CDR3 coding sequence is TGTGCCAGCAGCCCTCGGACAGTCTCGTCCTACGAGCAGTACTTC. V usage is TRBV7-4 and J usage is TRBJ2-7, with D perhaps matching TRBD1 (6 bases). Deletions cut 5 bases from V and 1 base from J, with 15 bases between. The CDR3 has 15 residues. In germline, CDR1 is SGHVT, CDR2 SQSDAQ.

The rearrangement links TRBV18 to TRBJ2-2; no clear D. This CDR3 has 15 residues. V was pared by 2 bases and J by 0 bases, with 7 bases between. From germline, CDR1 is KGHSH and CDR2 LQKENI. The CDR3 protein is CASSPSQANTGELFF. CDR3 nucleotides: TGTGCCAGCTCACCATCACAAGCGAACACCGGGGAGCTGTTTTTT.

The genes are TRBV7-9 and TRBJ2-1, with D possibly being TRBD2 (6 bases). Germline assignment: CDR1 SEHNR and CDR2 FQNEAQ (reference sequence). Trimming stripped 4 bases from V and 7 bases from J, with 23 bases between. This CDR3 contains 17 residues. The CDR3 DNA reads TGTGCCAGCAGCTCCCCCCGGGCGGGGCCCCGGGGGAATGAGCAGTTCTTC. This encodes CASSSPRAGPRGNEQFF.

The CDR3 region has the DNA TGTGCCAGCAGCCAGGTCCCCGCAGGGAACACCGGGGAGCTGTTTTTT. Translation gives CASSQVPAGNTGELFF. The chain combines TRBV14 with TRBJ2-2; D is undetermined. V was trimmed by 3 bases and J by 1 base, leaving 12 bases between them. CDR3 length: 16 residues. From germline, CDR1 is SGHDN and CDR2 FVKESK. The variable domain in full, with the rest retrieved from reference TRBV14 and TRBJ2-2, is EAGVTQFPSHSVIEKGQTVTLRCDPISGHDNLYWYRRVMGKEIKFLLHFVKESKQDESGMPNNRFLAERTGGTYSTLKVQPAELEDSGVYFCASSQVPAGNTGELFFGEGSRLTVL.

V and J are TRBV5-1 and TRBJ2-7; 11 nucleotides align to TRBD1. Germline V gives CDR1 SGHRS, CDR2 YFSETQ. V trimming: 4 bases; J trimming: 4 bases; junction bases outside the gene matches: 7. The CDR3 runs 15 residues. The CDR3 coding sequence is TGCGCCAGCAGCCGTATCGGGACAGGGGGATACGAGCAGTACTTC. Translating it yields CASSRIGTGGYEQYF.

In this sample, this clone turned up once. The V and J genes are TRBV7-6 and TRBJ2-7, with D possibly being TRBD1 (5 bases). Germline V gene data show CDR1 as SGHVS and CDR2 as FNYEAQ. The V and J ends lost 1 base and 2 bases respectively, with 15 bases between them. This CDR3 has 16 residues. This chain's CDR3 is CASSLDPNGQTYEQYF. Written as DNA, the CDR3 is TGTGCCAGCAGCTTAGACCCCAACGGACAAACCTACGAGCAGTACTTC.

The chain is built from TRBV10-1 and TRBJ1-2; 9 nucleotides agree with TRBD1. From germline, CDR1 is WNHNN and CDR2 SYGVQD (reference sequence). J lost 3 bases, V lost 0 bases, and 11 bases had no gene match. The CDR3 runs 18 residues. CDR3 sequence reads: CASSESGTGKATYYGYTF. The CDR3 nucleotides read TGCGCCAGCAGTGAGTCAGGGACAGGGAAAGCGACATACTATGGCTACACCTTC.

The rearrangement links TRBV30 to TRBJ1-2; D remains ambiguous. Germline V gene sequence: CDR1 GTSNPN, CDR2 SVGIG (reference sequence). The ends were cut back, 3 bases at V and 2 bases at J, with 7 bases in the middle. This CDR3 region has 12 residues. As DNA, the CDR3 is TGTGCCTGGAGGGTGCCGAACTATGGCTACACCTTC. Its translation: CAWRVPNYGYTF.

In nucleotides, the CDR3 is TGTGCCAGCAGCACCCCGGGACAGGGACCACCCATCTATGGCTACACCTTC. Amino acid sequence: CASSTPGQGPPIYGYTF. V and J are TRBV7-8 and TRBJ1-2; TRBD1 matches 9 bases. The J segment lost 4 bases and the V segment lost 5 bases, leaving 14 bases of the junction unmatched. Germline V gene sequence: CDR1 SGHVS, CDR2 FQNEAQ. This CDR3 has 17 residues.

The chain joins TRBV2 to TRBJ2-3; TRBD1 matches at 8 bases. The CDR3 extends over 15 amino acids. The trim removed 6 bases at V and 3 bases at J, leaving 8 bases unmatched. Germline V gene data show CDR1 as SNHLY and CDR2 as FYNNEI. Written as DNA, the CDR3 is TGTGCCAGCAGGGAGACAGGGGAGGAAACAGATACGCAGTATTTT. It translates to CASRETGEETDTQYF.

The gene calls are TRBV29-1 and TRBJ2-7; either TRBD1 or TRBD2 may supply D (6 bases each). The V end lost 4 bases, the J end lost 0 bases, and 13 bases lay between the germline ends. This CDR3 is 14 amino acids long. Germline lookup yields CDR1 SQVTM and CDR2 ANQGSEA. The CDR3 region is CSVAPGALSYEQYF. Here the CDR3 DNA reads TGCAGCGTTGCTCCGGGGGCCCTCTCCTACGAGCAGTACTTC.

The chain joins TRBV6-1 to TRBJ1-5; tentative D call: TRBD1 (6 bases). This CDR3 has 14 residues. Germline CDR1 is MNHNS and CDR2 is SASEGT. V lost 5 bases and J 4 bases, leaving 12 bases between the germline ends. This chain's CDR3 is CASSPGQKNQPQHF. Written as DNA, the CDR3 is TGTGCCAGCAGTCCGGGACAAAAAAATCAGCCCCAGCATTTT.

J is TRBJ2-5 and V is TRBV29-1; D possibly uses TRBD1 or TRBD2 (6 bases each). Trimming stripped 7 bases from V and 3 bases from J, with 15 bases between. This CDR3 has 13 amino acids. Germline V lookup: CDR1 SQVTM, CDR2 ANQGSEA. Here the CDR3 DNA reads TGCAGCGCCGTCCCGGGGGCCGAAGAGACCCAGTACTTC. This gives the protein CSAVPGAEETQYF.